This T cell receptor (beta chain) was identified in a study of identical twins. This clonotype was detected only a few times. TCRdb reanalysed the 5' RACE reads using MiXCR and keeps one entry per CDR3 protein. The sample carries roughly 280,000 distinct CDR3 sequences, roughly 8.6% recorded once. The germline V gene encodes CDR1 MNHEY and CDR2 SVGEGT. The CDR3 runs 14 residues. The V gene lost 4 bases and the J gene lost 0 bases, with 4 bases spanning the gap. This sample was also put to use in a study of yellow fever vaccine responses in identical twins.

The sequencing sample was made of CD8+ T cells sorted from blood. The sequence came from a woman between 18 and 30 years old in good health. J is TRBJ2-6 and V is TRBV6-2 or TRBV6-3; D is unclear. The CDR3 region has the DNA TGTGCCAGCAGTTTAGCCTCTGGGGCCAACGTCCTGACTTTC. It translates to CASSLASGANVLTF.